These T cell receptor beta chains were read from a single sample in a study of cytomegalovirus exposure and HLA in healthy donors. Produced via immunoSEQ multiplex PCR; TCRdb's table is partial and in-frame only. This table holds about 130,000 clones, 80% found once. Sequencing was performed on PBMCs. Receptors were obtained from a man aged 30-40 years in good health and CMV-seronegative. Each CDR3 is given with its conserved first and last residue. A D gene is named only where the DNA matches it firmly. Only some rows state a clone size, as once, few, many or a class for expanded clones.

TRBV7-9	.	TRBD1	TRBJ1-1	TGTGCCAGCAGCGTCCAGGGGGCACAGAACACTGAAGCTTTCTTT	CASSVQGAQNTEAFF
TRBV7-9	.	.	TRBJ1-2	TGTGCCAGCAGCCCGCGGACAGATGGCTACACCTTC	CASSPRTDGYTF
TRBV7-9	.	.	TRBJ2-1	TGTTCCAGCAGCCCCGTGAGAGGTGAGCAGTTCTTC	CSSSPVRGEQFF
TRBV29-1	.	.	TRBJ2-3	TGCAGCGCGGAAAGGGGTCAGGGTACGCAGTATTTT	CSAERGQGTQYF
TRBV28	once	TRBD1	TRBJ2-2	TGTGCCAGCAGGGGGACAGGGGGTACCGGGGAGCTGTTTTTT	CASRGTGGTGELFF
TRBV5-4	few	.	TRBJ1-1	TGTGCCAGCAGCCCGGGGGGGGCCCTCATGAACACTGAAGCTTTCTTT	CASSPGGALMNTEAFF
TRBV18	.	TRBD1	TRBJ1-6	TGTGCCAGCTCACCGGGACAGGGGAATTCACCCCTCCACTTT	CASSPGQGNSPLHF
TRBV6-5	.	TRBD1	TRBJ2-3	TGTGCCAGCAGTTTCCCCGGGACAGAGGCAGATACGCAGTATTTT	CASSFPGTEADTQYF
TRBV28	.	TRBD2	TRBJ2-1	TGTGCCAGCTCCACCGCAGCGGGAACGACCTACAATGAGCAGTTCTTC	CASSTAAGTTYNEQFF
TRBV7-2	.	.	TRBJ1-5	TGTGCCAGCAGCTTAGTTGCAGGGTATAATCAGCCCCAGCATTTT	CASSLVAGYNQPQHF
TRBV28	.	.	TRBJ1-5	TGTGCCAGCAGTTCACAGGGCGGCAATCAGCCCCAGCATTTT	CASSSQGGNQPQHF
TRBV5-4	.	TRBD2	TRBJ2-7	TGTGCCAGCAGCTTGGGGCTAGCGGGAGCCGGATACGAGCAGTACTTC	CASSLGLAGAGYEQYF
TRBV18	.	TRBD1	TRBJ2-7	TGTGCCAGCTTTTCCCGGGACAGGAGCTCCTACGAGCAGTACTTC	CASFSRDRSSYEQYF
TRBV19	.	.	TRBJ2-7	TGTGCCAGTAGCTCGGTCCTGTCACCATACGAGCAGTACTTC	CASSSVLSPYEQYF
TRBV5-4	.	TRBD1	TRBJ2-2	TGTGCCAGCAGCCCACCGGGACAGGGGTTTCGTTCCGGGGAGCTGTTTTTT	CASSPPGQGFRSGELFF
TRBV19	.	.	TRBJ2-1	TGTGCCAGTAGTATAGATTGGGCGAGCTCCTACAATGAGCAGTTCTTC	CASSIDWASSYNEQFF
TRBV5-1	.	.	TRBJ2-1	TGCGCCAGCTACGACTCAACGGGGATCGATGAGCAGTTCTTC	CASYDSTGIDEQFF
TRBV2	few	TRBD1	TRBJ1-1	TGTGCCAGCAGTCGACAGGGCGGTAACACTGAAGCTTTCTTT	CASSRQGGNTEAFF
TRBV19	.	TRBD1	TRBJ2-1	TGTGCCAGTAGGGATCCCGGGACAGGGGTGAATGAGCAGTTCTTC	CASRDPGTGVNEQFF
TRBV5-1	.	TRBD2	TRBJ2-5	TGCGCCAGCAGCTTGCCAGGGACTAGCGGGAGGGAGCAAGAGACCCAGTACTTC	CASSLPGTSGREQETQYF
TRBV11-2	few	.	TRBJ2-5	TGTGCCAGCAGCCTCCAAGAGACCCAGTACTTC	CASSLQETQYF
TRBV5-1	.	TRBD1	TRBJ2-7	TGCGCCAGCAGCTTGGGAGGGACAGGGGGCTTTCGGAACGAGCAGTACTTC	CASSLGGTGGFRNEQYF
TRBV13	.	TRBD2	TRBJ2-3	TGTGCCAGCAGCTTAGGGACTAGCGGGATTAGCACAGATACGCAGTATTTT	CASSLGTSGISTDTQYF
TRBV30	.	.	TRBJ2-5	TGTGCCTGGGCACTCAATCGCTGGGCTCCCCAGTACTTC	CAWALNRWAPQYF
TRBV6-1	.	.	TRBJ1-5	TGTGCCAGCCATTGGGAGGGGAATCAGCCCCAGCATTTT	CASHWEGNQPQHF
TRBV11-2	few	.	TRBJ2-7	TGTGCCAGCAGCCCCGCGCCCCGGGATTCGCGCGAGCAGTACTTC	CASSPAPRDSREQYF
TRBV7-8	.	.	TRBJ2-7	TGTGCCAGCAGCTTACGGCGGGTCTCCTACGAGCAGTACTTC	CASSLRRVSYEQYF
TRBV7-9	.	TRBD1	TRBJ2-7	TGTGCCAGCAGCTCACGACCGGGACAGGGGGCTTACGAGCAGTACTTC	CASSSRPGQGAYEQYF
TRBV19	.	TRBD1	TRBJ1-4	TGTGCCAGTAGTCGACCGGGACAGCCCAATGAAAAACTGTTTTTT	CASSRPGQPNEKLFF
TRBV7-2	.	.	TRBJ2-1	TGTGCCAGCAGCTCCCCGGGTGAGCAGTTCTTC	CASSSPGEQFF
TRBV9	.	TRBD1	TRBJ1-2	TGTGCCAGCAGCGAGGGGACAGCTAACTATGGCTACACCTTC	CASSEGTANYGYTF
TRBV28	.	.	TRBJ2-7	TGTGCCTCGTACGCAGGAGGGAGGCGCTACGAGCAGTACTTC	CASYAGGRRYEQYF
TRBV25-1	.	.	TRBJ2-5	TGTGCCAGCAGTGAACGGACAAGACTGACCCAGTACTTC	CASSERTRLTQYF
TRBV9	.	.	TRBJ1-1	TGTGCCAGCAGCTCCCAGGGTCAGGGGTACACTGAAGCTTTCTTT	CASSSQGQGYTEAFF
TRBV5-6	.	.	TRBJ2-7	TGTGCCAGCAGCTTAACGGGAGCTGTATTATCCTACGAGCAGTACTTC	CASSLTGAVLSYEQYF
TRBV7-9	.	.	TRBJ1-3	TGTGCCAGCACCGAGCTTGGAAACACCATATATTTT	CASTELGNTIYF
TRBV7-2	.	.	TRBJ2-5	TGTGCCAGCAGCTTAGACAGCCGAGAGCAGTACTTC	CASSLDSREQYF
TRBV11-3	.	.	TRBJ2-6	TGTGCCAGCAGCACAGAAGGGGCCACTGGGGCCAACGTCCTGACTTTC	CASSTEGATGANVLTF
TRBV5-6	.	TRBD1	TRBJ2-7	TGTGCCAGCAGCTTGGTAGGGGGAGGGACAGGGGAAACCTACGAGCAGTACTTC	CASSLVGGGTGETYEQYF
TRBV25-1	.	TRBD1	TRBJ2-6	TGTGCTGGGACAGACTACCCCGGGGCCAACGTCCTGACTTTC	CAGTDYPGANVLTF
TRBV11-2	.	.	TRBJ2-2	TGTGCCAGCAGCTTAGGGAGCATCGGGGAGCTGTTTTTT	CASSLGSIGELFF
TRBV15	.	TRBD1	TRBJ1-5	TGTGCCACCAGCAGGACAGGGTTCGGCGTTTCGGATCAGCCCCAGCATTTT	CATSRTGFGVSDQPQHF
TRBV9	.	TRBD2	TRBJ2-7	TGTGCCAGCAGCGTAGCAGCGGGAGGACAATCCTACGAGCAGTACTTC	CASSVAAGGQSYEQYF
TRBV28	.	.	TRBJ2-3	TGTGCCAGCAGTTCCGACCCCGCGGCTGATACGCAGTATTTT	CASSSDPAADTQYF
TRBV30	.	.	TRBJ2-5	TGTGCCTGGAGTTTCGGGGGAGAGACCCAGTACTTC	CAWSFGGETQYF
TRBV18	.	.	TRBJ2-4	TGTGCCAGCTCACTTCTATCCGGGGAAGGCAAAAACATTCAGTACTTC	CASSLLSGEGKNIQYF
TRBV6-5	once	.	TRBJ1-6	TGTGCCAGCAGCCTCGACAGACTCAATTCACCCCTCCACTTT	CASSLDRLNSPLHF
TRBV5-6	.	.	TRBJ1-1	TGTGCCAGCAGCCAACCGGGAGATAGAACAGCTTTCTTT	CASSQPGDRTAFF
TRBV25-1	.	.	TRBJ1-2	TGTGCCAGCAGTGAATTTGGCGGGTCCGGCTACACCTTC	CASSEFGGSGYTF
TRBV28	.	TRBD1	TRBJ2-5	TGTGCCAGCCCAGCCTTCCCGGGACAGGGTCAAGAGACCCAGTACTTC	CASPAFPGQGQETQYF
TRBV28	.	.	TRBJ1-2	TGTGCCAGCAGCCCCCCCGACAGCTCACTTAACTATGGCTACACCTTC	CASSPPDSSLNYGYTF
TRBV10-2	.	.	TRBJ1-2	TGCGCCAGCAGTCGAACAGAGAACTATGGCTACACCTTC	CASSRTENYGYTF
TRBV7-9	.	.	TRBJ2-7	TGTGCCAGCAGCTTTGGTTCAGGTAGAGTCACCTACGAGCAGTACTTC	CASSFGSGRVTYEQYF
TRBV2	once	TRBD2	TRBJ2-5	TGTGCCAGCAGTGCTTTACTAGCGGGAGTTTACGAGACCCAGTACTTC	CASSALLAGVYETQYF
TRBV7-8	.	.	TRBJ1-2	TGTGCCAGCAGCGTTACAGGGATTGACGGCTATGGCTACACCTTC	CASSVTGIDGYGYTF